The 21 T cell receptor beta chains below come from one sample, sequenced in a study of T cell responses to AZD1222 COVID-19 vaccine. Generated by immunoSEQ multiplex PCR, the TCRdb table keeps only in-frame clones and is missing some. The sample lists approximately 130,000 clones; approximately 93% were seen once. The material was peripheral blood, obtained on day 0 of AZD1222 vaccination. These receptors were obtained from an adult in good health.

The V call is TRBV6-4, the J call TRBJ2-7, with D maybe TRBD1 (6 bases). The CDR3 is 15 amino acids. Germline CDR1 reads MRHNA; CDR2 reads SNTAGT. Trimming took off 1 base at V and 4 bases at J, with 14 bases between the two ends. The CDR3 reads CASSDFSRGSYEQYF. The CDR3 DNA follows: TGTGCCAGCAGTGACTTCAGCAGGGGAAGTTACGAGCAGTACTTC.

J is TRBJ1-2 and V is TRBV19; D is unresolved. Germline assignment: CDR1 LNHDA and CDR2 SQIVND (reference sequence). This CDR3 contains 13 residues. Trimming removed 7 bases from V and 7 bases from J, with 16 bases in between. The CDR3 reads CASNTPPGPGYTF. In DNA form, the CDR3 reads TGTGCCAGTAATACCCCCCCGGGCCCTGGCTACACCTTC.

This chain connects TRBV7-8 to TRBJ2-3, with D tentatively TRBD2 (5 bases). CDR1 and CDR2 (germline): SGHVS, FQNEAQ. The V end lost 1 base, the J end lost 5 bases, and 13 bases lay between the germline ends. The CDR3 sequence is 15 residues long. This chain's CDR3 is CASSLGERFGDTQYF. CDR3 nucleotide sequence: TGTGCCAGCAGCTTAGGGGAGAGATTTGGAGATACGCAGTATTTT.

The V gene is TRBV27, the J gene TRBJ2-3; D not resolved. The CDR3 has 14 residues. The V end was cut by 3 bases, the J end by 1 base, with 8 bases between. Germline values: CDR1 MNHEY, CDR2 SMNVEV (reference sequence). CDR3 region: CASSFRWGTDTQYF. The CDR3 region has the DNA TGTGCCAGCAGTTTTAGGTGGGGCACAGATACGCAGTATTTT.

The chain has TRBV15 and TRBJ1-4; 7 bases are a match to TRBD1. Per germline, CDR1 LNHNV and CDR2 YYDKDF (reference sequence). The CDR3 totals 15 residues. V dropped 1 base and J dropped 7; count of bases not matched to a gene: 6. The CDR3 spells CATSRGGGGGEKLFF. CDR3 DNA: TGTGCCACCAGCAGAGGAGGAGGGGGCGGTGAAAAACTGTTTTTT.

The chain employs TRBV5-1 and TRBJ1-1; maybe TRBD1 (6 bases). CDR1 and CDR2 from the germline V gene are SGHRS and YFSETQ. With 4 bases removed from V and 10 bases from J, the gap between germline ends came to 20 bases. This CDR3 spans 14 amino acids. The CDR3 is CASSPIETRGTAFF. As DNA, the CDR3 is TGCGCCAGCAGCCCTATAGAAACCAGGGGAACAGCTTTCTTT.

This clone was seen a single time. The sample carries other DNA sequences with the same CDR3. The V gene is TRBV5-1, the J gene TRBJ2-1, with 8 bases fitting TRBD1. The CDR3 spans 15 residues. V was pared by 4 bases and J by 2 bases, with 5 bases of the junction left unmatched. Per germline, CDR1 SGHRS and CDR2 YFSETQ. CDR3 bases: TGCGCCAGCAGCCTAGGACAGGGCCCCTACAATGAGCAGTTCTTC. This codes for CASSLGQGPYNEQFF.

This clone has a single count. The J gene is TRBJ1-2, the V gene TRBV5-1; no definite D call. CDR3 length: 15 residues. Germline V CDR1 and CDR2: SGHRS, YFSETQ. V was cut by 1 base and J by 0 bases, with 10 bases left in between. This chain's CDR3 is CASSLPGTANYGYTF. The CDR3 nucleotides are TGCGCCAGCAGCTTGCCAGGAACCGCTAACTATGGCTACACCTTC. Combining the CDR3 with reference TRBV5-1 and TRBJ1-2 gives the whole variable domain KAGVTQTPRYLIKTRGQQVTLSCSPISGHRSVSWYQQTPGQGLQFLFEYFSETQRNKGNFPGRFSGRQFSNSRSEMNVSTLELGDSALYLCASSLPGTANYGYTFGSGTRLTVV.

The chain is built from TRBV5-1 and TRBJ1-2; weak D call: TRBD1 (6 bases). The CDR3 length is 14 residues. Deletions cut 5 bases from V and 2 bases from J, with 13 bases between. In germline, CDR1 is SGHRS, CDR2 YFSETQ. The CDR3 sequence is CASSPGQQNYGYTF. As DNA, the CDR3 is TGCGCCAGCAGTCCCGGACAGCAGAACTATGGCTACACCTTC. Using reference TRBV5-1 and TRBJ1-2 for the parts outside the CDR3, the full variable domain is KAGVTQTPRYLIKTRGQQVTLSCSPISGHRSVSWYQQTPGQGLQFLFEYFSETQRNKGNFPGRFSGRQFSNSRSEMNVSTLELGDSALYLCASSPGQQNYGYTFGSGTRLTVV.

This chain links TRBV28 with TRBJ1-2; TRBD1 matches at 10 bases. Germline V gene sequence: CDR1 MDHEN, CDR2 SYDVKM. Trimming removed 5 bases from V and 5 bases from J; junction bases left unmatched: 8. The length of the CDR3 is 15 residues. The CDR3 loop reads CASSPPRDRGYGYTF. CDR3 nucleotides: TGTGCCAGCAGTCCCCCCCGGGACAGGGGATATGGCTACACCTTC.

The chain uses TRBV29-1 and TRBJ1-1; a possible D gene is TRBD1 (6 bases). The CDR3 runs 11 residues. Germline V gives CDR1 SQVTM, CDR2 ANQGSEA. V was clipped by 4 bases and J by 4 bases, with 7 bases between them. CDR3 loop: CSVGTVTEAFF. The CDR3 DNA sequence: TGCAGCGTTGGGACAGTCACTGAAGCTTTCTTT.

The CDR3 DNA sequence: TGTGCCAGCAGCCGAGAACAGGGGTCTGGAAACACCATATATTTT. Translating it yields CASSREQGSGNTIYF. This sequence joins TRBV14 and TRBJ1-3; 7 bases match TRBD1. The CDR3 extends over 15 amino acids. Germline CDR1 reads SGHDN; CDR2 reads FVKESK. V was pared by 4 bases and J by 1 base, with 4 bases of the junction left unmatched.

This sequence joins TRBV28 and TRBJ1-2, with 7 bases matching TRBD1. The junction had 14 bases not matched to a gene; V was cut back by 5 bases and J by 2 bases. The CDR3 loop spans 17 amino acids. Germline loops: CDR1 MDHEN, CDR2 SYDVKM. CDR3 nucleotides: TGTGCCAGCAGTATAAGGACAGGCCGGCAAGAAAACTATGGCTACACCTTC. It is translated as CASSIRTGRQENYGYTF.

The chain is built from TRBV7-9 and TRBJ1-3; 9 bases match TRBD1. V lost 4 bases to trimming and J lost 4 bases; unmatched junction nucleotides: 2. The V gene's germline CDR1 is SEHNR and CDR2 FQNEAQ (reference sequence). The CDR3 sequence is 14 residues long. This CDR3 reads CASSSGQGGNTIYF. Written as DNA, the CDR3 is TGTGCCAGCAGCTCCGGACAGGGGGGAAACACCATATATTTT. The whole variable domain, remainder taken from reference TRBV7-9 and TRBJ1-3, is DTGVSQNPRHKITKRGQNVTFRCDPISEHNRLYWYRQTLGQGPEFLTYFQNEAQLEKSRLLSDRFSAERPKGSFSTLEIQRTEQGDSAMYLCASSSGQGGNTIYFGEGSWLTVV.

V is TRBV9 and J is TRBJ1-4; 11 bases are shared with TRBD1. From germline, CDR1 is SGDLS and CDR2 YYNGEE. The CDR3 contains 15 residues. With V trimmed by 2 bases and J by 8 bases, 5 bases remained unmatched. In DNA, the CDR3 is TGTGCCAGCAGCGTGGGGGACAGGGGGTACGAAAAACTGTTTTTT. Translation: CASSVGDRGYEKLFF.

The chain carries TRBV7-2 and TRBJ1-5, with TRBD1 matching over 9 bases. Losses at the gene ends were 5 bases for V and 4 bases for J; bases not matched to a gene: 0. Germline loops: CDR1 SGHTA, CDR2 FQGNSA. This CDR3 is built from 13 residues. This CDR3 is CASSGTGNQPQHF. The CDR3, as DNA: TGTGCCAGCAGCGGGACAGGGAATCAGCCCCAGCATTTT.

Only one count was recorded for this clone. This chain connects TRBV11-3 to TRBJ2-1; 8 positions agree with TRBD1. Trimming cost V 1 base and J 7 bases; bases outside gene matches: 0. The CDR3 runs to 13 residues. Per the germline V gene, CDR1 is SGHNT and CDR2 is YENEEA. CDR3 in amino acids: CASSLGQGNEQFF. The CDR3, as DNA: TGTGCCAGCAGCTTAGGACAGGGGAATGAGCAGTTCTTC.

Notes on this clone: The identical CDR3 is also encoded by other nucleotide sequences in the sample. The chain joins TRBV5-1 to TRBJ1-1; D is unresolved. The length of the CDR3 is 13 residues. With 2 bases removed from V and 0 bases from J, the gap between germline ends came to 5 bases. Per the germline V gene, CDR1 is SGHRS and CDR2 is YFSETQ. As DNA, the CDR3 is TGCGCCAGCAGCTTAGGTTTGAACACTGAAGCTTTCTTT. It encodes CASSLGLNTEAFF. Full variable domain (remainder filled in from reference TRBV5-1 and TRBJ1-1): KAGVTQTPRYLIKTRGQQVTLSCSPISGHRSVSWYQQTPGQGLQFLFEYFSETQRNKGNFPGRFSGRQFSNSRSEMNVSTLELGDSALYLCASSLGLNTEAFFGQGTRLTVV.

This chain uses TRBV5-5 with TRBJ2-2; D remains ambiguous. The germline V gene has CDR1 SGHKS and CDR2 YYEKEE (reference sequence). The CDR3 has 16 amino acids. The germline V and J ends were trimmed by 4 bases and 10 bases, with 23 bases remaining between them. The CDR3 coding sequence is TGTGCCAGCAGCACAGTAGCCGGGTCCTCCGGAGTGGAGCTGTTTTTT. Its translation: CASSTVAGSSGVELFF.

The DNA of the CDR3 is TGCGCCAGCAGTGATGGGGGGAAGAGGGATCAGCCCCAGCATTTT. This sequence encodes CASSDGGKRDQPQHF. V usage is TRBV10-1 and J usage is TRBJ1-5, with D perhaps TRBD1 (5 bases). CDR3 length: 15 residues. Germline lookup yields CDR1 WNHNN and CDR2 SYGVQD (reference sequence). Trimming pared 3 bases from V and 5 bases from J, leaving 14 bases between.

The J gene is TRBJ2-7, the V gene TRBV29-1; 9 positions agree with TRBD1. Trimming removed 7 bases from V and 6 bases from J; junction bases left unmatched: 7. Germline V gene lookup returns CDR1 SQVTM and CDR2 ANQGSEA. CDR3 size: 12 residues. This CDR3 reads CSATDRGGEQYF. The CDR3 DNA reads TGCAGCGCGACGGACAGGGGAGGCGAGCAGTACTTC.